Below are 6 T cell receptor beta chains sequenced from a single sample in a study of technical replicates of blood from a handful of donors. Profiling relied on immunoSEQ multiplex PCR, and the TCRdb table lists in-frame clones only, not all of them. The sample includes roughly 80,000 clones, approximately 94% of them seen just once. Sequencing was done on a sample of T cells isolated from PBMCs. The receptors were gathered from a human donor in good health.

The chain recombines TRBV4-2 with TRBJ1-5; D not resolved. CDR3 length: 16 amino acids. Germline lookup yields CDR1 LGHNA and CDR2 YNFKEQ. V gave up 4 bases and J gave up 8 bases, with 21 bases separating them. In DNA, the CDR3 is TGTGCCAGCAGCCTCCACGGTGAAGCCGGGGTGAAGCCCCAGCATTTT. Residues: CASSLHGEAGVKPQHF.

The CDR3 spells CASSPNRGSTEAFF. CDR3 bases: TGTGCCAGCAGTCCAAACAGGGGAAGCACTGAAGCTTTCTTT. The rearrangement uses TRBV28 and TRBJ1-1; 7 nucleotides agree with TRBD1. The CDR3 length is 14 residues. The trim removed 5 bases at V and 4 bases at J, leaving 7 bases unmatched. Germline V gene lookup returns CDR1 MDHEN and CDR2 SYDVKM.

The chain combines TRBV29-1 with TRBJ1-2; 7 nucleotides agree with TRBD1. Germline CDR1 SQVTM, CDR2 ANQGSEA. This CDR3 region has 12 residues. J lost 6 bases, V lost 6 bases, and 7 bases had no gene match. DNA for the CDR3: TGCAGCGTGGGGGAACAGGGGAATGGCTACACCTTC. Protein: CSVGEQGNGYTF.

The CDR3 loop reads CASSSGPTNEKLFF. The CDR3 bases are TGTGCCAGCAGTTCCGGTCCAACTAATGAAAAACTGTTTTTT. V is TRBV28 and J is TRBJ1-4, with D unclear. The V gene's germline CDR1 is MDHEN and CDR2 SYDVKM. The CDR3 spans 14 residues. Trimming shortened V by 4 bases and J by 0 bases, and 6 bases separated the two germline ends.

This clone has just a few counts. The rearrangement links TRBV9 to TRBJ2-2; 8 bases align to TRBD2. V trimming: 2 bases; J trimming: 0 bases; junction bases outside the gene matches: 6. There are 17 residues in the CDR3. CDR1 and CDR2 (germline): SGDLS, YYNGEE. The CDR3 protein is CASSVLAGTTNTGELFF. CDR3 nucleotide sequence: TGTGCCAGCAGCGTCCTAGCGGGCACTACGAACACCGGGGAGCTGTTTTTT.

The rearrangement uses TRBV6-5 and TRBJ2-1, with TRBD2 matching over 8 bases. CDR1 MNHEY and CDR2 SVGAGI come from the germline V gene. The length of the CDR3 is 15 residues. With 0 bases clipped from V and 7 bases from J, the junction kept 5 bases outside the gene matches. The CDR3 nucleotides are TGTGCCAGCAGTTACTCAGCGGGAGTTTCTAATGAGCAGTTCTTC. It specifies CASSYSAGVSNEQFF.